The T cell receptor beta chain under discussion was sequenced for a study of blood T cells in healthy people across ages. Overall study: T cells yielded about one barcoded beta molecule per two cells through template switching.

Remarks on this clonotype: Its antigen is undetermined.

The study drew donors from healthy Caucasian individuals in Russia aged roughly 6 to 90. Isolated PBMCs totaled at least 6 million in each sample. V was cut by 6 bases and J by 4 bases, with 12 bases left in between. This CDR3 comprises 13 residues. Per germline, CDR1 MNHNY and CDR2 SVGAGI (reference sequence). Sample-barcoded 5' priming and a J-beta primer mix drove a second PCR of 7 to 11 cycles. Via MiXCR, TCRdb re-called the 5' RACE reads, giving one row per CDR3 protein. The table lists approximately 800,000 distinct CDR3 sequences, less than 80% of them singletons. General observations from the study: Higher diversity, along with more naive CD4+ cells, distinguished long-lived donors from aged donors.

The sample taken for sequencing was blood. The chain uses TRBV6-6 and TRBJ1-2, with TRBD1 as a possible D gene (5 bases). This TCR derives from a man in his thirties or forties in good health. The CDR3 DNA reads as TGTGCCAGCAGCGAGGGGCCCGTCTATGGCTACACCTTC. The encoded protein is CASSEGPVYGYTF.